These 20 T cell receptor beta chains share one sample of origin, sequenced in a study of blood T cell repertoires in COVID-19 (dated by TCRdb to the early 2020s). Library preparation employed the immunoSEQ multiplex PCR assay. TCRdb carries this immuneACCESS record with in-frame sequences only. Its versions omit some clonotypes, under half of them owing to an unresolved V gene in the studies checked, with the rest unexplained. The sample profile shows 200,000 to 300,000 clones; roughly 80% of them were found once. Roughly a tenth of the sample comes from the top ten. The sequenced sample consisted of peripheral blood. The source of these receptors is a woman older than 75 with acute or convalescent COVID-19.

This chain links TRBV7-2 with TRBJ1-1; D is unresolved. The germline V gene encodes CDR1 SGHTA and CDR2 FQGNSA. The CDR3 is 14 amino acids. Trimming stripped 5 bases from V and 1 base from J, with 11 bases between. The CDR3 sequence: CASSLFGENTEAFF. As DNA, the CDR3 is TGTGCCAGCAGCCTCTTCGGGGAGAACACTGAAGCTTTCTTT.

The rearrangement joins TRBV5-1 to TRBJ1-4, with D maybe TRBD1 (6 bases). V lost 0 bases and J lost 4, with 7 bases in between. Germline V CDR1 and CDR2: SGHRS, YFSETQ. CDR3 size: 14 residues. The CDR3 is CASSLGQVNEKLFF. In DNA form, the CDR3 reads TGCGCCAGCAGCTTGGGACAGGTTAATGAAAAACTGTTTTTT.

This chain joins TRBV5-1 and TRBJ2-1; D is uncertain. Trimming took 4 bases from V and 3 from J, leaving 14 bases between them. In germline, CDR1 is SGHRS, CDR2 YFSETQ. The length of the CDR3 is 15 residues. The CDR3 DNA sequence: TGCGCCAGCAGCCCTACAGTTTCCCTCTACAATGAGCAGTTCTTC. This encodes CASSPTVSLYNEQFF. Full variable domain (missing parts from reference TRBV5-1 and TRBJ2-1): KAGVTQTPRYLIKTRGQQVTLSCSPISGHRSVSWYQQTPGQGLQFLFEYFSETQRNKGNFPGRFSGRQFSNSRSEMNVSTLELGDSALYLCASSPTVSLYNEQFFGPGTRLTVL.

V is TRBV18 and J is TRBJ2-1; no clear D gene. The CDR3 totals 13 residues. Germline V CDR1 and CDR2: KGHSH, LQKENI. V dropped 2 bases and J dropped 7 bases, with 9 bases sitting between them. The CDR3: CASSPVEINEQFF. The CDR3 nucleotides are TGTGCCAGCTCACCAGTCGAGATAAATGAGCAGTTCTTC.

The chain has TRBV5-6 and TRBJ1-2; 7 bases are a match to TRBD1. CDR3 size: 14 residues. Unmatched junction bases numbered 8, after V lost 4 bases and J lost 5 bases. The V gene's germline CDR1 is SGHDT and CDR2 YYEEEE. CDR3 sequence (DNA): TGTGCCAGCAGCCCCCCGGGACAGATATATGGCTACACCTTC. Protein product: CASSPPGQIYGYTF.

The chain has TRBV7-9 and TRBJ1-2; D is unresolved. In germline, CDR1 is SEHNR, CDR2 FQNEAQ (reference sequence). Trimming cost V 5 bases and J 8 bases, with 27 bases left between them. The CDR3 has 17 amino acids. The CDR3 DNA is TGTGCCAGCAGCCGACGCGGAGGGCTCCGGAATAAAAGCGGCTACACCTTC. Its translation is CASSRRGGLRNKSGYTF.

The chain's CDR3 is CASIRQGAGTEAFF. The CDR3 DNA reads as TGTGCCAGCATTAGACAGGGGGCCGGGACTGAAGCTTTCTTT. The rearrangement joins TRBV6-5 to TRBJ1-1, with 10 bases lining up with TRBD1. The length of the CDR3 is 14 residues. Germline V gene lookup returns CDR1 MNHEY and CDR2 SVGAGI. After removal of 7 bases from V and 5 bases from J, the junction contained 7 bases not matched to a gene.

The CDR3 loop is CASSMGTGGDYQPQHF. The CDR3, as DNA: TGTGCCAGTAGTATGGGGACAGGGGGCGATTATCAGCCCCAGCATTTT. This chain links TRBV19 with TRBJ1-5; 12 bases map to TRBD1. CDR1 is LNHDA and CDR2 is SQIVND in the germline V gene (reference sequence). This CDR3 is 16 amino acids long. With 3 bases clipped from V and 5 bases from J, the junction kept 5 bases outside the gene matches. Full variable domain (remainder filled in from reference TRBV19 and TRBJ1-5): DGGITQSPKYLFRKEGQNVTLSCEQNLNHDAMYWYRQDPGQGLRLIYYSQIVNDFQKGDIAEGYSVSREKKESFPLTVTSAQKNPTAFYLCASSMGTGGDYQPQHFGDGTRLSIL.

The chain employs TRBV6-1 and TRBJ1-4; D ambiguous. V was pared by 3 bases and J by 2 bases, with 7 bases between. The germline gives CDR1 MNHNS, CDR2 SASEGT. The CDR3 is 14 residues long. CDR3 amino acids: CASSDARTNEKLFF. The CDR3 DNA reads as TGTGCCAGCAGTGATGCGAGGACTAATGAAAAACTGTTTTTT.

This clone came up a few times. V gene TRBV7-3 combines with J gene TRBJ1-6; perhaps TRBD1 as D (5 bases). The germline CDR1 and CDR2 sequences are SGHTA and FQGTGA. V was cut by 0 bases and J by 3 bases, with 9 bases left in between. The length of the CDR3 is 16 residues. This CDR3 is CASSLTGHLYNSPLHF. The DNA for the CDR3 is TGTGCCAGCAGCTTAACAGGACATCTCTATAATTCACCCCTCCACTTT.

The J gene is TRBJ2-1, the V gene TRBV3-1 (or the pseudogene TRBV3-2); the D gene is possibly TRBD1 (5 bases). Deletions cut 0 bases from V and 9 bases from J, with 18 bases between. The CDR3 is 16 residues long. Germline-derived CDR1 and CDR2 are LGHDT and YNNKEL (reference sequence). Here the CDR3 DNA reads TGTGCCAGCAGCCAAGATCTTTGGGGCTCCAGGAGTGAGCAGTTCTTC. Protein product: CASSQDLWGSRSEQFF.

CDR3 region: CASSEDRNNSPLHF. CDR3 sequence (DNA): TGTGCCAGCAGTGAAGACAGGAATAATTCACCCCTCCACTTT. The rearrangement links TRBV28 to TRBJ1-6; D might be TRBD1 (6 bases). Per germline, CDR1 MDHEN and CDR2 SYDVKM. The V gene lost 5 bases and the J gene lost 5 bases, with 10 bases spanning the gap. The CDR3 is 14 residues long.

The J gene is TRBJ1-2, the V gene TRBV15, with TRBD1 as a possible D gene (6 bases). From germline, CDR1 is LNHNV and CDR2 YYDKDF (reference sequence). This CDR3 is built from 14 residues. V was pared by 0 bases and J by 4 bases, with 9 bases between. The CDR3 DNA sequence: TGTGCCACCAGCAGAGATTTAGGGGGCTATGGCTACACCTTC. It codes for CATSRDLGGYGYTF.

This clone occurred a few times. CDR3 coding DNA: TGTGCCAGCAAGGCAGGGGCCACAGATACGCAGTATTTT. Encoded protein: CASKAGATDTQYF. The chain recombines TRBV2 with TRBJ2-3, with D maybe TRBD1 (6 bases). This CDR3 has 13 residues. V gave up 7 bases and J gave up 2 bases, with 10 bases separating them. CDR1 and CDR2 (germline): SNHLY, FYNNEI.

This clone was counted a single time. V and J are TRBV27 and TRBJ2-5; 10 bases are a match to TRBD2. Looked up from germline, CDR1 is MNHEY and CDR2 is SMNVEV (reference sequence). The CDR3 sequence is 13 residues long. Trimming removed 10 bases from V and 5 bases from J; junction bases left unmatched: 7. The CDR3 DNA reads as TGTGCCACCCAGAGCGGGGGGGCGGAGACCCAGTACTTC. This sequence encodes CATQSGGAETQYF.

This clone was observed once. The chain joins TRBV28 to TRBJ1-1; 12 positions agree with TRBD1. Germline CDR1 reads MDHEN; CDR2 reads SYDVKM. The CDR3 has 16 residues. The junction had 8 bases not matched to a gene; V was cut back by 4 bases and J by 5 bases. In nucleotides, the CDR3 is TGTGCCAGCAGTTCCCCGGGACAGGGGGCAAAGACTGAAGCTTTCTTT. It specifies CASSSPGQGAKTEAFF.

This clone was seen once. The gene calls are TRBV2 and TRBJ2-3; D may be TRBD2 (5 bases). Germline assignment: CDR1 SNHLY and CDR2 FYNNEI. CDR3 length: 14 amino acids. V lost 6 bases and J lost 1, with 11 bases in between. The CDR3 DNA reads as TGTGCCAGCAGCAGCGGCCGAGGCACAGATACGCAGTATTTT. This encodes CASSSGRGTDTQYF. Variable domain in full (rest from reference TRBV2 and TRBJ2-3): EPEVTQTPSHQVTQMGQEVILRCVPISNHLYFYWYRQILGQKVEFLVSFYNNEISEKSEIFDDQFSVERPDGSNFTLKIRSTKLEDSAMYFCASSSGRGTDTQYFGPGTRLTVL.

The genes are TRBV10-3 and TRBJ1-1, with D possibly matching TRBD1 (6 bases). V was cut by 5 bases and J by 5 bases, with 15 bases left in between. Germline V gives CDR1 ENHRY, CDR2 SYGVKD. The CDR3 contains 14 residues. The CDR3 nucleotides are TGTGCCATCAGTTTCGGGGGGCCCGAGACTGAAGCTTTCTTT. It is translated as CAISFGGPETEAFF.

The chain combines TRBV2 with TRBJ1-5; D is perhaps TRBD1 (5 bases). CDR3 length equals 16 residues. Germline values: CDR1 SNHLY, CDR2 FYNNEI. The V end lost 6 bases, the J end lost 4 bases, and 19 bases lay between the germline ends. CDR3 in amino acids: CASSGDRGQGNQPQHF. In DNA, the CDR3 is TGTGCCAGCAGCGGCGACCGTGGACAAGGGAATCAGCCCCAGCATTTT.

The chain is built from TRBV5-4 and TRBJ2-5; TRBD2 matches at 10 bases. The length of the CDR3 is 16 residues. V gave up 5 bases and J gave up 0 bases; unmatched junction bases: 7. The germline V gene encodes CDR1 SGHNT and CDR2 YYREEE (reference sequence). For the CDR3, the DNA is TGTGCCAGCAGAAAAGGGACTAGCGCGTACCAAGAGACCCAGTACTTC. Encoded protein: CASRKGTSAYQETQYF.